The 10 T cell receptor beta chains below were found in one sample sequenced in a study of T cells in Graves' hyperthyroidism and ophthalmopathy. TCR beta CDR3 regions were amplified from RNA transcripts. In the first-round RT-PCR of the TCR CDR3, the HTBI primer set was used. TCRdb reprocessed the multiplex PCR reads via MiXCR and lists one record per CDR3 protein. The profile shows under 650,000 distinct CDR3 sequences, around 15% of them singletons. Source material: blood. The receptors stem from a woman aged 30 to 39 with Graves' hyperthyroidism.

This clonotype has a count of ten or more. The chain carries TRBV28 and TRBJ2-3; 9 bases are shared with TRBD2. This CDR3 is 16 amino acids long. V was pared by 9 bases and J by 5 bases, with 15 bases of the junction left unmatched. Germline CDR1 and CDR2: MDHEN and SYDVKM. Here the CDR3 reads CASTRGREGRLDTQYF. CDR3 nucleotides: TGTGCCAGTACCCGAGGGCGGGAGGGAAGGTTAGATACGCAGTATTTT. The full variable domain, in which reference TRBV28 and TRBJ2-3 provide the parts outside the CDR3, is DVKVTQSSRYLVKRTGEKVFLECVQDMDHENMFWYRQDPGLGLRLIYFSYDVKMKEKGDIPEGYSVSREKKERFSLILESASTNQTSMYLCASTRGREGRLDTQYFGPGTRLTVL.

This clonotype showed up many times. V is TRBV20-1 and J is TRBJ2-2; no clear D. The CDR3 is 15 amino acids. Germline V CDR1 and CDR2: DFQATT, SNEGSKA (reference sequence). The V and J ends lost 0 bases and 0 bases respectively, with 8 bases between them. CDR3 coding DNA: TGCAGTGCTAGAGATGCAGCCACGAACACCGGGGAGCTGTTTTTT. The encoded protein is CSARDAATNTGELFF.

The chain recombines TRBV2 with TRBJ2-1; TRBD2 matches 11 bases. The CDR3 covers 17 residues. The V gene end was trimmed by 6 bases and the J gene end by 4 bases; junction bases not matched to a gene: 11. From germline, CDR1 is SNHLY and CDR2 FYNNEI. The CDR3 coding sequence is TGTGCCAGCAGACATACTAGCGGGGGTTCCTTTTACAATGAGCAGTTCTTC. This gives the protein CASRHTSGGSFYNEQFF.

In this sample, this clonotype turned up many times. The chain couples TRBV28 to TRBJ1-2; D is perhaps TRBD1 (5 bases). V was clipped by 6 bases and J by 4 bases, with 18 bases between them. The CDR3 runs 15 residues. Germline CDR1 and CDR2: MDHEN and SYDVKM. The CDR3 sequence: CASSSPYGDSYGYTF. DNA for the CDR3: TGTGCCAGCAGCTCACCTTATGGGGACTCCTATGGCTACACCTTC.

This clonotype occurred a few times. The chain combines TRBV10-2 with TRBJ2-7, with D perhaps TRBD1 (6 bases). The germline V and J ends were trimmed by 2 bases and 7 bases, with 15 bases remaining between them. The length of the CDR3 is 14 residues. Germline CDR1 is WSHSY and CDR2 is SAAADI. The DNA for the CDR3 is TGCGCCAGCAGTGAGCTCCAGGGGCGAGGGGAGCAGTACTTC. It translates to CASSELQGRGEQYF.

This clonotype was seen repeatedly, ten times or more. J is TRBJ2-7 and V is TRBV12-3 or TRBV12-4; D is unclear. The ends were cut back, 5 bases at V and 0 bases at J, with 14 bases in the middle. The CDR3 has 15 amino acids. The CDR3 DNA sequence: TGTGCCAGCAGTCCGACCGGAATTGGCTCCTACGAGCAGTACTTC. Translating gives CASSPTGIGSYEQYF.

At least ten counts were recorded for this clonotype. The CDR3, as DNA: TGTGCCAGCAAGGTTCCAGGACGGTACGAGCAGTACTTC. It codes for CASKVPGRYEQYF. This rearrangement joins TRBV6-1 to TRBJ2-7; D remains ambiguous. Germline V gene lookup returns CDR1 MNHNS and CDR2 SASEGT. The CDR3 sequence is 13 residues long. V was pared by 7 bases and J by 4 bases, with 14 bases between.

V and J are TRBV19 and TRBJ2-1; D is uncertain. With 10 bases removed from V and 0 bases from J, the gap between germline ends came to 13 bases. This CDR3 region has 14 residues. Germline loops: CDR1 LNHDA, CDR2 SQIVND (reference sequence). The CDR3, as DNA: TGTGCCACAACAGACGTCCTCTCCTACAATGAGCAGTTCTTC. Its translation is CATTDVLSYNEQFF.

This clonotype has a count of ten or more. This chain connects TRBV7-2 to TRBJ2-5; maybe TRBD2 (7 bases). Trimming took 3 bases from V and 1 from J, leaving 9 bases between them. Germline CDR1 reads SGHTA; CDR2 reads FQGNSA. The CDR3 has 14 amino acids. The CDR3 region has the DNA TGTGCCAGCAGCTTCGGGGGGCGCCAAGAGACCCAGTACTTC. Its protein is CASSFGGRQETQYF.

This clonotype showed up many times. V is TRBV10-3 and J is TRBJ2-3; tentatively, D is TRBD1 (5 bases). V lost 3 bases and J 6 bases, leaving 13 bases between the germline ends. Germline CDR1 is ENHRY and CDR2 is SYGVKD. The CDR3 totals 14 residues. CDR3 nucleotide sequence: TGTGCCATCAGTGAATCCTTCCAGGGTGATACGCAGTATTTT. This translates into CAISESFQGDTQYF.